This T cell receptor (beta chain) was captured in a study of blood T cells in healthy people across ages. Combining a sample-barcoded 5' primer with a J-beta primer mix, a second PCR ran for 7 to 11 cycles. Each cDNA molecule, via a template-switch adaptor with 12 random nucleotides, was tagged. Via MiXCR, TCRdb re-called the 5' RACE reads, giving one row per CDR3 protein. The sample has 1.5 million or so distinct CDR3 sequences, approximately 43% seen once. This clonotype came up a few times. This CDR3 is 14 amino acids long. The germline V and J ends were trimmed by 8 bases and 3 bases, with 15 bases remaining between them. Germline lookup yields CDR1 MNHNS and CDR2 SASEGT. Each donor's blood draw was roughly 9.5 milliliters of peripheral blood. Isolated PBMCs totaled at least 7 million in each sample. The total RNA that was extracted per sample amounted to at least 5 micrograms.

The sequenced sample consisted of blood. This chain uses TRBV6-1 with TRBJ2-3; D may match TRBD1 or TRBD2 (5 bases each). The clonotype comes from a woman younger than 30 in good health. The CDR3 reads CASWDRGQTDTQYF. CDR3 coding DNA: TGTGCCAGCTGGGACCGGGGTCAAACAGATACGCAGTATTTT.